Listed below are T cell receptor beta chains from one sample, sequenced in a study of blood T cell repertoires in COVID-19. Sequenced by immunoSEQ multiplex PCR; TCRdb stores in-frame clones only, minus some. Here the sample spans around 60,000 clones, 80% to 90% being singletons. What was sequenced was peripheral blood. The source is a woman aged 55-69 years with COVID-19, enrolled during active disease. Each CDR3 is given with its conserved first and last residue. The D gene is left open where the match is weak. Some rows mark clone size as missing; the rest say once, few, many or name a class of expanded clone.

CDR3nt: TGTGCCAGTACCCGGGACAGTTTTAGCAATCAGCCCCAGCATTTT; CDR3aa: CASTRDSFSNQPQHF; j_gene: TRBJ1-5; abundance: -; v_gene: TRBV19; d_gene: TRBD1
CDR3nt: TGTGCCAGCAGTCGGCTCTCTCTAGACGTTAGCACAGATACGCAGTATTTT; CDR3aa: CASSRLSLDVSTDTQYF; j_gene: TRBJ2-3; abundance: -; v_gene: TRBV6-6; d_gene: -
CDR3nt: TGTGCCACCAGCCCTTCGGGAGTTTCCTACGAGCAGTACTTC; CDR3aa: CATSPSGVSYEQYF; j_gene: TRBJ2-7; abundance: -; v_gene: TRBV15; d_gene: -
CDR3nt: TGTGCCAGTCATAGGGGGGGCGAGAGCAATCAGCCCCAGCATTTT; CDR3aa: CASHRGGESNQPQHF; j_gene: TRBJ1-5; abundance: -; v_gene: TRBV19; d_gene: -
CDR3nt: TGTGCCAGCAGCGTATCCCCGGACAGCCTCTCTGAAGCTTTCTTT; CDR3aa: CASSVSPDSLSEAFF; j_gene: TRBJ1-1; abundance: few; v_gene: TRBV9; d_gene: -
CDR3nt: TGTGCCAGTAGTATTGGCGGTAGCGGGGGCCACAATGAGCAGTTCTTC; CDR3aa: CASSIGGSGGHNEQFF; j_gene: TRBJ2-1; abundance: -; v_gene: TRBV19; d_gene: TRBD2
CDR3nt: TGCGCCAGCAGCTTAACTAGCGGGAGCTCCTACAATGAGCAGTTCTTC; CDR3aa: CASSLTSGSSYNEQFF; j_gene: TRBJ2-1; abundance: -; v_gene: TRBV5-1; d_gene: TRBD2
CDR3nt: TGTGCCAGCAGCTTAGAAGCCTGGACTAGGGCCGCAGATACGCAGTATTTT; CDR3aa: CASSLEAWTRAADTQYF; j_gene: TRBJ2-3; abundance: -; v_gene: TRBV7-2; d_gene: TRBD2
CDR3nt: TGTGCCAGCAGCTTGGCCCCGGGAGGGGGCACAGATACGCAGTATTTT; CDR3aa: CASSLAPGGGTDTQYF; j_gene: TRBJ2-3; abundance: -; v_gene: TRBV5-5; d_gene: TRBD2
CDR3nt: TGTGCCAGCTCACCACCCGCGGGGGGAGGCAATGAGCAGTTCTTC; CDR3aa: CASSPPAGGGNEQFF; j_gene: TRBJ2-1; abundance: -; v_gene: TRBV18; d_gene: TRBD2
CDR3nt: TGTGCCAGCAGCTCCCCGGGGAACACCGGGGAGCTGTTTTTT; CDR3aa: CASSSPGNTGELFF; j_gene: TRBJ2-2; abundance: -; v_gene: TRBV9; d_gene: -
CDR3nt: TGTGCCAGCAGCGTAGCCGGGACAGGAATTCAATATGGCTACACCTTC; CDR3aa: CASSVAGTGIQYGYTF; j_gene: TRBJ1-2; abundance: -; v_gene: TRBV9; d_gene: TRBD1
CDR3nt: TGTGCCAGCAGCTTGCGACAGGGTGCTGGCTACACCTTC; CDR3aa: CASSLRQGAGYTF; j_gene: TRBJ1-2; abundance: -; v_gene: TRBV11-2; d_gene: TRBD1
CDR3nt: TGTGCCATCAGGGCCGGTCTAGCGCTCAACCAAGAGACCCAGTACTTC; CDR3aa: CAIRAGLALNQETQYF; j_gene: TRBJ2-5; abundance: -; v_gene: TRBV10-3; d_gene: -
CDR3nt: TGTGCCAGCAGCTTCGAAGACTCCGGGGCCAACGTCCTGACTTTC; CDR3aa: CASSFEDSGANVLTF; j_gene: TRBJ2-6; abundance: once; v_gene: TRBV5-6; d_gene: -
CDR3nt: TGTGCCAGCAGCAAGACAGGAAACTATGGCTACACCTTC; CDR3aa: CASSKTGNYGYTF; j_gene: TRBJ1-2; abundance: -; v_gene: TRBV6-2/TRBV6-3; d_gene: -
CDR3nt: TGTGCCACCGGGCAGGGGATTATAGGCGAGCAGTACTTC; CDR3aa: CATGQGIIGEQYF; j_gene: TRBJ2-7; abundance: -; v_gene: TRBV15; d_gene: -
CDR3nt: TGTGCCAGCTTTCTAGACGGCCCGTGGAATGAGCAGTTCTTC; CDR3aa: CASFLDGPWNEQFF; j_gene: TRBJ2-1; abundance: -; v_gene: TRBV7-2; d_gene: -
CDR3nt: TGTGCCAGCACCTGGGGACAGAACTATGGCTACACCTTC; CDR3aa: CASTWGQNYGYTF; j_gene: TRBJ1-2; abundance: -; v_gene: TRBV28; d_gene: TRBD1
CDR3nt: TGTGCCACCAGCAGAGAATCCCCCGACAGCTCCTATAATTCACCCCTCCACTTT; CDR3aa: CATSRESPDSSYNSPLHF; j_gene: TRBJ1-6; abundance: -; v_gene: TRBV15; d_gene: -
CDR3nt: TGTGCCAGCAGCTTAGTTCCCGGTCGCTCCTACGAGCAGTACTTC; CDR3aa: CASSLVPGRSYEQYF; j_gene: TRBJ2-7; abundance: -; v_gene: TRBV13; d_gene: -
CDR3nt: TGCAGCGTTTCAGACTATAACAATGAGCAGTTCTTC; CDR3aa: CSVSDYNNEQFF; j_gene: TRBJ2-1; abundance: -; v_gene: TRBV29-1; d_gene: -
CDR3nt: TGCGCCAGCAGCTTGGCAGGGGCGCGCTATTCTTCACCCCTCCACTTT; CDR3aa: CASSLAGARYSSPLHF; j_gene: TRBJ1-6; abundance: -; v_gene: TRBV5-1; d_gene: -
CDR3nt: TGTGCCAGCAGCTTACAGGGTCTAAGTTCACCCCTCCACTTT; CDR3aa: CASSLQGLSSPLHF; j_gene: TRBJ1-6; abundance: -; v_gene: TRBV7-9; d_gene: -
CDR3nt: TGTGCCTGGAACCGAGGACTATCCACCGGGGAGCTGTTTTTT; CDR3aa: CAWNRGLSTGELFF; j_gene: TRBJ2-2; abundance: -; v_gene: TRBV30; d_gene: -
CDR3nt: TGTGCCAGCAGCCGGACAGGGGTCGAGCAGTACTTC; CDR3aa: CASSRTGVEQYF; j_gene: TRBJ2-7; abundance: -; v_gene: TRBV11-2; d_gene: TRBD1
CDR3nt: TGTGCCAGTAGTACTAGCGGGAGCACAGATACGCAGTATTTT; CDR3aa: CASSTSGSTDTQYF; j_gene: TRBJ2-3; abundance: -; v_gene: TRBV19; d_gene: TRBD2
CDR3nt: TGTGCCAGCAGCATCACAGGGGTCTATGGCTACACCTTC; CDR3aa: CASSITGVYGYTF; j_gene: TRBJ1-2; abundance: -; v_gene: TRBV2; d_gene: TRBD1